The entry below describes one T cell receptor (beta chain). The entry originates in a study of blood T cell repertoires in COVID-19. Study-level background: Both acute and convalescent COVID-19 samples were obtained from the United States, Italy and Spain. PBMCs, B-cell-depleted T cells, or T cells provided the cDNA or gDNA that made up the material.

In the source study's methods: How many nucleated cells were present was estimated from reference gene primer amplification. Assay: immunoSEQ multiplex PCR; the TCRdb copy retains only in-frame clones and omits some. V and J calls and clone size follow that table, whereas D and trimming were derived from the DNA. The data hold around 180,000 clones, with around 90% observed a single time. V lost 0 bases, J lost 1 base, and 9 bases lay in between. Germline CDR1 is SGDLS and CDR2 is YYNGEE. This CDR3 region has 15 residues. The receptor comes from a man between 60 and 75 years old with acute or convalescent COVID-19. The sample was peripheral blood. This rearrangement joins TRBV9 to TRBJ2-3; D call uncertain. In DNA, the CDR3 is TGTGCCAGCAGCGTAGGGTTAGAGCGCACAGATACGCAGTATTTT. The encoded protein is CASSVGLERTDTQYF. Variable domain in full (rest from reference TRBV9 and TRBJ2-3): DSGVTQTPKHLITATGQRVTLRCSPRSGDLSVYWYQQSLDQGLQFLIQYYNGEERAKGNILERFSAQQFPDLHSELNLSSLELGDSALYFCASSVGLERTDTQYFGPGTRLTVL.